Below are 7 T cell receptor beta chains sequenced from a single sample in a study of blood T cell repertoires in COVID-19. The table came from immunoSEQ multiplex PCR; TCRdb's copy has only in-frame clones and leaves some out. The sample holds about 160,000 clones, 82% seen once. Input material: peripheral blood. The source of these receptors is a woman at least 80 years old with acute or convalescent COVID-19.

V is TRBV3-1 (or the pseudogene TRBV3-2) and J is TRBJ2-7, with TRBD1 as a possible D gene (6 bases). CDR1 and CDR2 (germline): LGHDT, YNNKEL (reference sequence). V dropped 5 bases and J dropped 4 bases, with 18 bases sitting between them. This CDR3 is 15 amino acids long. The CDR3 protein is CASSAGAGPLYEQYF. The CDR3 DNA follows: TGTGCCAGCAGCGCAGGGGCGGGCCCTTTATACGAGCAGTACTTC.

This rearrangement joins TRBV7-2 to TRBJ1-2; 11 bases align to TRBD1. The CDR3 contains 15 residues. Germline loops: CDR1 SGHTA, CDR2 FQGNSA. J lost 7 bases, V lost 5 bases, and 9 bases had no gene match. CDR3 sequence (DNA): TGTGCCAGCAGCGGCAGGACAGGGGGCGGCGGTGGCTACACCTTC. Residues: CASSGRTGGGGGYTF.

The V gene is TRBV5-1, the J gene TRBJ2-7, with TRBD1 identical over 9 bases. CDR1 and CDR2 from the germline V gene are SGHRS and YFSETQ. Trimming removed 4 bases from V and 6 bases from J; junction bases left unmatched: 11. This CDR3 is built from 15 residues. CDR3 sequence reads: CASSLMGTGLGEQYF. The CDR3 DNA follows: TGCGCCAGCAGCCTCATGGGGACAGGGCTGGGCGAGCAGTACTTC.

The rearrangement uses TRBV7-9 and TRBJ1-2; weak D call: TRBD1 (6 bases). V lost 4 bases to trimming and J lost 4 bases, with 19 bases between them. The CDR3 sequence is 16 residues long. Germline V lookup: CDR1 SEHNR, CDR2 FQNEAQ (reference sequence). CDR3 residues: CASSSTTGLKSYGYTF. The DNA for the CDR3 is TGTGCCAGCAGCTCAACGACAGGCCTAAAGAGCTATGGCTACACCTTC.

The chain is built from TRBV25-1 and TRBJ2-1; the D gene is possibly TRBD1 (5 bases). This CDR3 comprises 15 residues. In germline, CDR1 is MGHDK, CDR2 SYGVNS. Trimming pared 2 bases from V and 5 bases from J, leaving 13 bases between. The CDR3 sequence: CASSEKGSWDNEQFF. CDR3 sequence (DNA): TGTGCCAGCAGTGAAAAGGGGTCCTGGGACAATGAGCAGTTCTTC.

The V call is TRBV6-2 or TRBV6-3, the J call TRBJ2-7, with 10 nucleotides matching TRBD2. V was pared by 5 bases and J by 3 bases, with 7 bases of the junction left unmatched. The length of the CDR3 is 15 residues. The germline gives CDR1 MNHEY, CDR2 SVGEGT. The CDR3 is CASSPAPSGGYEQYF. CDR3 nucleotides: TGTGCCAGCAGTCCCGCGCCTAGCGGGGGCTACGAGCAGTACTTC.

The CDR3 DNA reads as TGTGCCAGCAGTGTCCTGAATCAGCCCCAGCATTTT. Translating gives CASSVLNQPQHF. J is TRBJ1-5 and V is TRBV28; unclear D gene. Deletions cut 5 bases from V and 4 bases from J, with 6 bases between. Germline V gene lookup returns CDR1 MDHEN and CDR2 SYDVKM. This CDR3 contains 12 residues. Complete variable domain (other parts from reference TRBV28 and TRBJ1-5): DVKVTQSSRYLVKRTGEKVFLECVQDMDHENMFWYRQDPGLGLRLIYFSYDVKMKEKGDIPEGYSVSREKKERFSLILESASTNQTSMYLCASSVLNQPQHFGDGTRLSIL.